The rows below give T cell receptor beta chains drawn from one sample of a study of shared clonotypes between healthy human individuals. TCRdb's table, derived via immunoSEQ multiplex PCR, lists solely in-frame clones and lacks some. Of hundreds of thousands of clones listed, 74% are singletons. The sample consisted of memory CD4+ T cells sorted from blood. Receptors were obtained from a woman aged 30 to 39 in good health. Both conserved end residues are part of each CDR3. The D gene is left open where the match is weak. A clone size is listed for some rows: how often the clone was seen (once, few, many), or a class if it is expanded.

CDR3aa: CASSTDGQETQYF
CDR3nt: TGTGCCAGCAGCACTGACGGACAAGAGACCCAGTACTTC
j_gene: TRBJ2-5
v_gene: TRBV7-3
len: 13
abundance: once
d_gene: .

CDR3aa: CASSANRDGYTF
CDR3nt: TGCGCCAGCAGCGCCAACAGGGATGGCTACACCTTC
j_gene: TRBJ1-2
v_gene: TRBV5-1
len: 12
abundance: .
d_gene: .

CDR3aa: CASSQPFASGREETQYF
CDR3nt: TGTGCCAGCAGCCAACCCTTCGCTAGCGGGAGGGAAGAGACCCAGTACTTC
j_gene: TRBJ2-5
v_gene: TRBV16
len: 17
abundance: .
d_gene: TRBD2

CDR3aa: CASTSVGAGSTDTQYF
CDR3nt: TGCGCCAGCACCTCTGTGGGAGCGGGCAGCACAGATACGCAGTATTTT
j_gene: TRBJ2-3
v_gene: TRBV5-1
len: 16
abundance: .
d_gene: .

CDR3aa: CASSLDGLAGFYNEQFF
CDR3nt: TGTGCCAGCAGCTTAGATGGGCTAGCGGGTTTCTACAATGAGCAGTTCTTC
j_gene: TRBJ2-1
v_gene: TRBV11-2
len: 17
abundance: .
d_gene: TRBD2

CDR3aa: CASSYRDGGYTF
CDR3nt: TGTGCCAGCTCATACAGGGACGGGGGCTACACCTTC
j_gene: TRBJ1-2
v_gene: TRBV18
len: 12
abundance: .
d_gene: .

CDR3aa: CASSETTSGARGGQFF
CDR3nt: TGCGCCAGCAGCGAGACGACTAGCGGGGCTCGGGGGGGGCAGTTCTTC
j_gene: TRBJ2-1
v_gene: TRBV4-1
len: 16
abundance: .
d_gene: TRBD2

CDR3aa: CASSRIQGAWDYEQYF
CDR3nt: TGTGCCAGCAGCAGGATTCAGGGGGCATGGGATTACGAGCAGTACTTC
j_gene: TRBJ2-7
v_gene: TRBV21-1
len: 16
abundance: .
d_gene: .

CDR3aa: CASSLGTDGNIEKLFF
CDR3nt: TGCGCCAGCAGCTTGGGTACCGACGGCAATATTGAAAAACTGTTTTTT
j_gene: TRBJ1-4
v_gene: TRBV5-1
len: 16
abundance: .
d_gene: .

CDR3aa: CASSLVDRCNQPQHF
CDR3nt: TGTGCCAGCAGCTTAGTGGACAGGTGCAATCAGCCCCAGCATTTT
j_gene: TRBJ1-5
v_gene: TRBV7-7
len: 15
abundance: .
d_gene: TRBD1

CDR3aa: CASSLNVREGETQYF
CDR3nt: TGTGCCAGCAGCTTGAATGTACGGGAGGGTGAGACCCAGTACTTC
j_gene: TRBJ2-5
v_gene: TRBV5-4
len: 15
abundance: .
d_gene: TRBD2

CDR3aa: CATQPGTGYNNEQFF
CDR3nt: TGTGCCACTCAACCCGGGACTGGGTACAACAATGAGCAGTTCTTC
j_gene: TRBJ2-1
v_gene: TRBV7-9
len: 15
abundance: .
d_gene: .

CDR3aa: CASTIKDSSNYGYTF
CDR3nt: TGTGCCAGCACCATAAAGGACAGTTCTAACTATGGCTACACCTTC
j_gene: TRBJ1-2
v_gene: TRBV6-6
len: 15
abundance: .
d_gene: .

CDR3aa: CASSPQGENTEAFF
CDR3nt: TGCGCCAGCAGCCCGCAGGGAGAGAACACTGAAGCTTTCTTT
j_gene: TRBJ1-1
v_gene: TRBV5-1
len: 14
abundance: .
d_gene: .

CDR3aa: CASSPGLSYEQYF
CDR3nt: TGCGCCAGCAGCCCGGGTTTGTCCTACGAGCAGTACTTC
j_gene: TRBJ2-7
v_gene: TRBV5-1
len: 13
abundance: few
d_gene: .

CDR3aa: CASSLFASTDTQYF
CDR3nt: TGTGCCAGCAGTCTCTTCGCTAGCACAGATACGCAGTATTTT
j_gene: TRBJ2-3
v_gene: TRBV2
len: 14
abundance: .
d_gene: .

CDR3aa: CASSLTGSVGYTF
CDR3nt: TGTGCCAGCAGTTTAACAGGGTCGGTTGGCTACACCTTC
j_gene: TRBJ1-2
v_gene: TRBV28
len: 13
abundance: .
d_gene: .

CDR3aa: CASSLRGQGTYGYTF
CDR3nt: TGTGCCAGCAGTTTACGCGGGCAGGGGACCTATGGCTACACCTTC
j_gene: TRBJ1-2
v_gene: TRBV6-5
len: 15
abundance: .
d_gene: .

CDR3aa: CASIDYNTYEQYF
CDR3nt: TGTGCCAGCATTGACTACAACACCTACGAGCAGTACTTC
j_gene: TRBJ2-7
v_gene: TRBV6-1
len: 13
abundance: .
d_gene: .

CDR3aa: CASVRQGSTNEKLFF
CDR3nt: TGTGCCAGCGTTCGACAGGGGTCAACTAATGAAAAACTGTTTTTT
j_gene: TRBJ1-4
v_gene: TRBV2
len: 15
abundance: once
d_gene: TRBD1

CDR3aa: CASSEAPPGAGETQYF
CDR3nt: TGTGCCAGCAGTGAAGCCCCCCCCGGGGCCGGGGAGACCCAGTACTTC
j_gene: TRBJ2-5
v_gene: TRBV25-1
len: 16
abundance: .
d_gene: .

CDR3aa: CSATSTDTQYF
CDR3nt: TGCAGTGCGACCAGCACAGATACGCAGTATTTT
j_gene: TRBJ2-3
v_gene: TRBV20-1
len: 11
abundance: .
d_gene: .

CDR3aa: CASSSAPVVSVYEQYF
CDR3nt: TGTGCCAGCAGTTCGGCCCCTGTGGTTAGCGTCTACGAGCAGTACTTC
j_gene: TRBJ2-7
v_gene: TRBV6-5
len: 16
abundance: .
d_gene: .

CDR3aa: CASSLGFDNEQFF
CDR3nt: TGCGCCAGCAGCTTGGGGTTCGACAATGAGCAGTTCTTC
j_gene: TRBJ2-1
v_gene: TRBV5-1
len: 13
abundance: .
d_gene: .

CDR3aa: CASVMNGAVSYNEQFF
CDR3nt: TGTGCCAGTGTTATGAACGGGGCAGTCTCCTACAATGAGCAGTTCTTC
j_gene: TRBJ2-1
v_gene: TRBV7-9
len: 16
abundance: .
d_gene: .

CDR3aa: CASSLYRTLSLWGYTF
CDR3nt: TGTGCCAGCAGTTTGTACAGGACCCTTTCGCTTTGGGGCTACACCTTC
j_gene: TRBJ1-2
v_gene: TRBV28
len: 16
abundance: few
d_gene: .

CDR3aa: CASSKEETGGTDTQYF
CDR3nt: TGTGCCAGCAGCAAAGAAGAGACAGGGGGCACAGATACGCAGTATTTT
j_gene: TRBJ2-3
v_gene: TRBV2
len: 16
abundance: .
d_gene: TRBD1

CDR3aa: CAISVSGNEQFF
CDR3nt: TGTGCCATCAGTGTTAGCGGAAACGAGCAGTTCTTC
j_gene: TRBJ2-1
v_gene: TRBV10-3
len: 12
abundance: .
d_gene: .

CDR3aa: CASSQGEDNYGYTF
CDR3nt: TGCGCCAGCAGCCAAGGGGAAGATAACTATGGCTACACCTTC
j_gene: TRBJ1-2
v_gene: TRBV4-1
len: 14
abundance: .
d_gene: .

CDR3aa: CASSQKGWEGNYEQYF
CDR3nt: TGTGCCAGCAGCCAAAAAGGTTGGGAGGGGAACTACGAGCAGTACTTC
j_gene: TRBJ2-7
v_gene: TRBV14
len: 16
abundance: .
d_gene: TRBD2

CDR3aa: CAWTPAGGETQYF
CDR3nt: TGTGCCTGGACCCCGGCTGGAGGGGAGACCCAGTACTTC
j_gene: TRBJ2-5
v_gene: TRBV30
len: 13
abundance: .
d_gene: .

CDR3aa: CASSAQAGLGFPTEAFF
CDR3nt: TGCGCCAGCAGTGCCCAGGCGGGGCTCGGCTTCCCTACTGAAGCTTTCTTT
j_gene: TRBJ1-1
v_gene: TRBV10-1
len: 17
abundance: .
d_gene: .

CDR3aa: CASTPRGAPRGELFF
CDR3nt: TGTGCCAGCACCCCGAGGGGAGCCCCCCGCGGGGAGCTGTTTTTT
j_gene: TRBJ2-2
v_gene: TRBV6-5
len: 15
abundance: .
d_gene: .

CDR3aa: CASSLGRDYGYTF
CDR3nt: TGTGCCAGCAGCTTAGGCAGGGACTATGGCTACACCTTC
j_gene: TRBJ1-2
v_gene: TRBV7-9
len: 13
abundance: .
d_gene: .

CDR3aa: CASSASSGAYNEQFF
CDR3nt: TGCGCCAGCAGCGCGTCTAGCGGGGCCTACAATGAGCAGTTCTTC
j_gene: TRBJ2-1
v_gene: TRBV5-1
len: 15
abundance: .
d_gene: TRBD2

CDR3aa: CAISDSGRARTGELFF
CDR3nt: TGTGCCATCTCAGATAGCGGGAGGGCGCGCACCGGGGAGCTGTTTTTT
j_gene: TRBJ2-2
v_gene: TRBV6-8
len: 16
abundance: .
d_gene: TRBD2

CDR3aa: CASSFPSAGARHLGYTF
CDR3nt: TGTGCCAGCAGTTTTCCCTCCGCAGGGGCCCGACACTTGGGCTACACCTTC
j_gene: TRBJ1-2
v_gene: TRBV28
len: 17
abundance: .
d_gene: .

CDR3aa: CTSRSRANVLTF
CDR3nt: TGCACCAGCAGAAGTCGGGCCAACGTCCTGACTTTC
j_gene: TRBJ2-6
v_gene: TRBV1
len: 12
abundance: few
d_gene: .

CDR3aa: CASRGPEYYEQYF
CDR3nt: TGTGCCAGTCGGGGGCCCGAGTACTACGAGCAGTACTTC
j_gene: TRBJ2-7
v_gene: TRBV6-6
len: 13
abundance: once
d_gene: .

CDR3aa: CASSSGFWDILNTGELFF
CDR3nt: TGTGCCAGCAGCTCGGGCTTCTGGGACATCCTGAACACCGGGGAGCTGTTTTTT
j_gene: TRBJ2-2
v_gene: TRBV7-9
len: 18
abundance: .
d_gene: .

CDR3aa: CASSRTSGLSYEQYF
CDR3nt: TGTGCCAGTAGTAGGACTAGCGGTCTCTCCTACGAGCAGTACTTC
j_gene: TRBJ2-7
v_gene: TRBV19
len: 15
abundance: .
d_gene: TRBD2

CDR3aa: CASSPIQGGTEAFF
CDR3nt: TGTGCCAGCAGTCCGATACAGGGTGGCACTGAAGCTTTCTTT
j_gene: TRBJ1-1
v_gene: TRBV2
len: 14
abundance: .
d_gene: .

CDR3aa: CASSLFLAGATGELFF
CDR3nt: TGTGCCAGCAGCTTGTTCCTAGCGGGAGCCACCGGGGAGCTGTTTTTT
j_gene: TRBJ2-2
v_gene: TRBV7-2
len: 16
abundance: .
d_gene: TRBD2

CDR3aa: CSVLWGQTTGELFF
CDR3nt: TGCAGCGTCCTATGGGGACAGACCACCGGGGAGCTGTTTTTT
j_gene: TRBJ2-2
v_gene: TRBV29-1
len: 14
abundance: once
d_gene: TRBD1

CDR3aa: CASQGRDIQYF
CDR3nt: TGTGCCAGCCAGGGGAGAGACATTCAGTACTTC
j_gene: TRBJ2-4
v_gene: TRBV6-5
len: 11
abundance: .
d_gene: .

CDR3aa: CASSLVGSSHEQYF
CDR3nt: TGTGCCAGCAGTTTAGTCGGGAGTAGCCACGAGCAGTACTTC
j_gene: TRBJ2-7
v_gene: TRBV27
len: 14
abundance: .
d_gene: .

CDR3aa: CTSSQLGTSYEQYF
CDR3nt: TGCACCAGCAGCCAATTGGGGACTAGCTACGAGCAGTACTTC
j_gene: TRBJ2-7
v_gene: TRBV1
len: 14
abundance: .
d_gene: .

CDR3aa: CASSRTGTVPEAFF
CDR3nt: TGTGCCAGTAGTCGAACCGGGACGGTACCTGAAGCTTTCTTT
j_gene: TRBJ1-1
v_gene: TRBV19
len: 14
abundance: .
d_gene: .